The T cell receptor beta chain described here comes from a study of T cell repertoires in cytomegalovirus infection. The wider study: Use of recently identified HLA-C-restricted and well-studied HLA-B-restricted CMV epitopes was part of the study. It can be stated that public TCR beta signatures indicated CMV infection as well as a matching HLA type.

The CDR3 is 14 amino acids. V lost 4 bases and J 0 bases, leaving 9 bases between the germline ends. From germline, CDR1 is SGHAT and CDR2 FQNNGV. Study-level findings and limits: Identification of carriers of CMV plus the relevant HLA was achieved through cumulative public TCR beta family frequency.

This clonotype was seen at least ten times. Its antigen remains unidentified. TCRdb reprocessed the reads via MiXCR and lists one record per CDR3 protein. The sample yields 800,000 to 950,000 distinct CDR3 sequences, about 33% seen once. This TCR derives from a human donor in good health (CMV status not recorded). Some clones in this sample may be carry-over from other donors' samples. The sample here was cultured CD8+ T cells from PBMCs, taken from culture after CMV antigen stimulation. This rearrangement joins TRBV11-2 to TRBJ1-1; D gene unclear. CDR3 sequence (DNA): TGTGCCAGCAGCTCCAGTGGGATGAACACTGAAGCTTTCTTT. It translates to CASSSSGMNTEAFF.